The 11 T cell receptor beta chains presented below share a single source sample, sequenced in a study of shared clonotypes between healthy human individuals (dated by TCRdb to about 2020). The method was the immunoSEQ multiplex PCR assay. TCRdb re-hosts the immuneACCESS table, in-frame sequences only. Its copies lack some clones; in the studies checked, an unresolved V gene accounts for under half of them, and the cause for the rest is not known. The sample table holds roughly 720,000 clones, of which roughly 88% were seen once. About 33% of the sample is held by the ten biggest clonotypes. The sample taken for sequencing was memory CD8+ T cells from PBMCs. This sample's cell subset or site label indicates: CD45RO+ cells pooled with CCR7-negative TemRA cells. The origin of the receptors is a man between 18 and 35 years old in good health. Some clones in this sample may be carry-over from other donors' samples.

This clone was seen only once. This rearrangement joins TRBV29-1 to TRBJ1-2; no firm D call. V dropped 7 bases and J dropped 4 bases, with 16 bases sitting between them. There are 13 residues in the CDR3. Germline V gene lookup returns CDR1 SQVTM and CDR2 ANQGSEA. The CDR3 sequence: CSANRPRGYGYTF. As DNA, the CDR3 is TGCAGCGCGAACCGTCCCCGGGGCTATGGCTACACCTTC.

The chain uses TRBV5-1 and TRBJ1-1, with 7 nucleotides matching TRBD1. V lost 5 bases, J lost 0 bases, and 10 bases stayed unmatched. Germline assignment: CDR1 SGHRS and CDR2 YFSETQ. The CDR3 runs 16 residues. The CDR3 bases are TGCGCCAGCAGGGGACAGCTCCTTGACATGAACACTGAAGCTTTCTTT. Its translation: CASRGQLLDMNTEAFF.

CDR3: CASSLDEASGSSYNEQFF. In DNA form, the CDR3 reads TGTGCCAGCAGCTTAGACGAGGCTAGCGGGAGCTCCTACAATGAGCAGTTCTTC. This rearrangement joins TRBV7-8 to TRBJ2-1; 10 positions match TRBD2. The CDR3 extends over 18 amino acids. Germline CDR1 is SGHVS and CDR2 is FQNEAQ. The junction had 6 bases not matched to a gene; V was cut back by 1 base and J by 0 bases.

The CDR3 DNA follows: TGCGCCAGCAGTGAGTCTTGGACAGCCTCCTACGAGCAGTACTTC. Its translation is CASSESWTASYEQYF. J is TRBJ2-7 and V is TRBV10-2; weak D call: TRBD1 (6 bases). In germline, CDR1 is WSHSY, CDR2 SAAADI. The CDR3 is made up of 15 amino acids. V was clipped by 0 bases and J by 0 bases, with 9 bases between them.

This clone is a singleton in its sample. The J gene is TRBJ2-5, the V gene TRBV27; D possibly corresponds to TRBD1 (5 bases). The J call may not be correct, given that the DNA end is closer to TRBJ2-7. Germline CDR1 MNHEY, CDR2 SMNVEV (reference sequence). The CDR3 is 14 residues long. CDR3 in amino acids: CASSFGQGFYEQYF. As DNA, the CDR3 is TGTGCCAGCAGTTTTGGGCAGGGATTTTACGAGCAGTACTTC.

The V and J genes are TRBV15 and TRBJ2-7; D is undetermined. This CDR3 has 13 residues. Germline CDR1 reads LNHNV; CDR2 reads YYDKDF (reference sequence). Trimming stripped 0 bases from V and 7 bases from J, with 10 bases between. The CDR3 DNA reads TGTGCCACCAGCAGAGATTTAGGAAATGAGCAGTACTTC. Amino acids: CATSRDLGNEQYF.

J is TRBJ2-7 and V is TRBV10-2; D is undetermined. V was shortened by 3 bases and J by 1 base, with 7 bases between the two germline ends. This CDR3 has 13 residues. Germline CDR1 is WSHSY and CDR2 is SAAADI. CDR3 protein: CASSERLSYEQYF. The CDR3, as DNA: TGCGCCAGCAGTGAAAGGCTTTCCTACGAGCAGTACTTC.

Comment on this clone: This sample includes further DNA sequences coding for the same CDR3. The rearrangement uses TRBV20-1 and TRBJ2-7, with no clear D. The CDR3 contains 8 residues. Trimming removed 5 bases at V and 5 bases at J, with 1 base between. Germline CDR1 DFQATT, CDR2 SNEGSKA (reference sequence). The CDR3 loop is CSADEQYF. Written as DNA, the CDR3 is TGCAGTGCTGACGAGCAGTACTTC.

V usage is TRBV28 and J usage is TRBJ2-7; 13 bases line up with TRBD2. The length of the CDR3 is 14 residues. Germline values: CDR1 MDHEN, CDR2 SYDVKM. V lost 5 bases to trimming and J lost 7 bases; unmatched junction nucleotides: 5. CDR3 bases: TGTGCCAGCAGTGTACTAGCGGGAGGGCCGGAGCAGTACTTC. As protein: CASSVLAGGPEQYF.

The gene calls are TRBV27 and TRBJ2-5; the D is unclear. The DNA end is more similar to TRBJ2-7, so the J call may be wrong. Per the germline V gene, CDR1 is MNHEY and CDR2 is SMNVEV (reference sequence). The CDR3 runs 14 residues. The CDR3 sequence is CASSLSPTPNEQYF. CDR3 in DNA: TGTGCCAGCAGTTTATCACCCACCCCCAACGAGCAGTACTTC.

The chain is built from TRBV27 and TRBJ2-1, with 7 bases fitting TRBD2. The CDR3 length is 16 residues. Germline V lookup: CDR1 MNHEY, CDR2 SMNVEV (reference sequence). The trim removed 3 bases at V and 7 bases at J, leaving 12 bases unmatched. Here the CDR3 reads CASSFRGGPLLNEQFF. In DNA form, the CDR3 reads TGTGCCAGCAGTTTTCGGGGAGGGCCACTATTGAATGAGCAGTTCTTC.